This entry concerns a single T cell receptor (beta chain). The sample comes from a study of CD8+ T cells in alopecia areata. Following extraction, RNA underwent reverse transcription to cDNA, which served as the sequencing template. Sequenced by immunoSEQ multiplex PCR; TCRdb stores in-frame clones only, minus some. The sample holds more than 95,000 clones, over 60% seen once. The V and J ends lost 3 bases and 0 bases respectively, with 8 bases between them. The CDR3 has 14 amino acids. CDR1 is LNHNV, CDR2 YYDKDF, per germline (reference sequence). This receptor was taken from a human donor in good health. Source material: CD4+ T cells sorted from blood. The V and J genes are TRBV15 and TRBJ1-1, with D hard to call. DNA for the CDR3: TGTGCCACCAGCAGGCCACAGCTGAACACTGAAGCTTTCTTT. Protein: CATSRPQLNTEAFF.